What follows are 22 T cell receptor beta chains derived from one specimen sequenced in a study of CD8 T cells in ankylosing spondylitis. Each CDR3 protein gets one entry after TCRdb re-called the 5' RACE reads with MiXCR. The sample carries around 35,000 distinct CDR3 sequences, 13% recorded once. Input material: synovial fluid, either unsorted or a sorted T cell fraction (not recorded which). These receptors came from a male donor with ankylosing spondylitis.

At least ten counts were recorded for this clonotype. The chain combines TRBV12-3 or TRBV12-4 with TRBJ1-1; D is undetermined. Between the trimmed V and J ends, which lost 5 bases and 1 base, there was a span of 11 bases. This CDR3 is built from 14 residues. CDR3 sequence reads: CASSRAGGNTEAFF. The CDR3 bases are TGTGCCAGCAGTCGGGCAGGAGGGAACACTGAAGCTTTCTTT.

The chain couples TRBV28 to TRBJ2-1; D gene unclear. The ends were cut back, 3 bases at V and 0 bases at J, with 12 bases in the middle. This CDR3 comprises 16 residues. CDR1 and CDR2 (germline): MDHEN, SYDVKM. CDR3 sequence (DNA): TGTGCCAGCAGTTTTAGTATCGACACCTCCTACAATGAGCAGTTCTTC. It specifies CASSFSIDTSYNEQFF.

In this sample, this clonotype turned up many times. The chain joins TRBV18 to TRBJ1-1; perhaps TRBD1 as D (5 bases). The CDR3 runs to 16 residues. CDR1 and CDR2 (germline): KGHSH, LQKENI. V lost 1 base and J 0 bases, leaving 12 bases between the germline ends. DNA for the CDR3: TGTGCCAGCTCACCACATTACGGGACGGTGAACACTGAAGCTTTCTTT. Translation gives CASSPHYGTVNTEAFF.

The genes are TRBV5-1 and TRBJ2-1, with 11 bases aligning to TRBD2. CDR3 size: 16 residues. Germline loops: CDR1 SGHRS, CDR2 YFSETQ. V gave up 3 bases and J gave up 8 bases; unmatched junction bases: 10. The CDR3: CASSSRLAGSFYEQFF. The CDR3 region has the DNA TGCGCCAGCAGCTCCCGACTAGCGGGAAGCTTTTATGAGCAGTTCTTC.

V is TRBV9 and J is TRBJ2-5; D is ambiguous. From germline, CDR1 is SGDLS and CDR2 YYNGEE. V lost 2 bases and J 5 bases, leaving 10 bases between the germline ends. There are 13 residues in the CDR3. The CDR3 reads CASSVGHGETQYF. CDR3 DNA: TGTGCCAGCAGCGTTGGGCACGGGGAGACCCAGTACTTC.

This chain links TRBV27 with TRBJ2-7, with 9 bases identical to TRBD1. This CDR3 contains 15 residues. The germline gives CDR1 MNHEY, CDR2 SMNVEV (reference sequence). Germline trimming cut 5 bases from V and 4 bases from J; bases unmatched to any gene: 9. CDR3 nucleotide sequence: TGTGCCAGCAGTACAACCGGGACAGGGCTTTACGAGCAGTACTTC. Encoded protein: CASSTTGTGLYEQYF.

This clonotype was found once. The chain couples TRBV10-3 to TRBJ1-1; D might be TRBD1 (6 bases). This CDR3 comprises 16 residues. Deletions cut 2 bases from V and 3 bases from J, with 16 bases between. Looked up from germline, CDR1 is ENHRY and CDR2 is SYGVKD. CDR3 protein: CAISENRGGKDTEAFF. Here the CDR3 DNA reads TGTGCCATCAGTGAGAATAGGGGGGGGAAGGACACTGAAGCTTTCTTT.

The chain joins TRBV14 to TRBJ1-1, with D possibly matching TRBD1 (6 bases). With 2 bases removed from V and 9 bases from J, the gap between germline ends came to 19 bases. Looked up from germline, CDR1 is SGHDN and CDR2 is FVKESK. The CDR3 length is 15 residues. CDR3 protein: CASSQIADSSVKAFF. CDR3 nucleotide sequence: TGTGCCAGCAGCCAAATTGCGGACAGTTCTGTCAAAGCTTTCTTT.

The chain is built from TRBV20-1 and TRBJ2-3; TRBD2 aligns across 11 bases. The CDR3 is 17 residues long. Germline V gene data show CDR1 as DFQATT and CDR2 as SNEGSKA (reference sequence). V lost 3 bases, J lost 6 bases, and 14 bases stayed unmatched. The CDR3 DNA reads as TGCAGTGCTAGTGATCTTAGACTAGCGGGATTTTTGGATACGCAGTATTTT. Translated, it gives CSASDLRLAGFLDTQYF.

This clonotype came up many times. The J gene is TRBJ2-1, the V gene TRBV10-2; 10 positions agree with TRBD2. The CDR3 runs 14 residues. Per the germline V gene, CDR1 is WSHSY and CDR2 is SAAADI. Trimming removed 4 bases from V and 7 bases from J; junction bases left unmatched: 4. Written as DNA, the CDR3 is TGCGCCAGCAGTGGGACTAGCGGTAAGAATGAGCAGTTCTTC. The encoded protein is CASSGTSGKNEQFF.

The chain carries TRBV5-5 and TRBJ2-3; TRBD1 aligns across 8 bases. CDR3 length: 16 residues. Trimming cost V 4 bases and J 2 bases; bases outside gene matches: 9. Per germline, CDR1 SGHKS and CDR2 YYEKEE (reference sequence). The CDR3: CASSLPGGLLTDTQYF. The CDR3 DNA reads TGTGCCAGCAGCCTACCAGGGGGCCTACTCACAGATACGCAGTATTTT.

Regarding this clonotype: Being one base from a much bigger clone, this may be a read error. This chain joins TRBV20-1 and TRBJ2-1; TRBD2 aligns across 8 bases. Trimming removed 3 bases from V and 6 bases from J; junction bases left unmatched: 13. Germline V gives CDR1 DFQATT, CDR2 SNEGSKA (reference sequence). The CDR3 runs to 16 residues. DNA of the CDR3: TGCAGTGCTAGGACTAGCGTAACCGTCCCCTGCAATGAGCAGTTCTTC. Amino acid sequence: CSARTSVTVPCNEQFF.

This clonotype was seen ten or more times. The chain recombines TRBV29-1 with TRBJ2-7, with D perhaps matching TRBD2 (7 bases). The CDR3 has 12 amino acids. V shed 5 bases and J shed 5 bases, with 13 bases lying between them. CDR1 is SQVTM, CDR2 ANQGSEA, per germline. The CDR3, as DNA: TGCAGCGTTCAAGGGGGGGCGAACGAGCAGTACTTC. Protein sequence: CSVQGGANEQYF.

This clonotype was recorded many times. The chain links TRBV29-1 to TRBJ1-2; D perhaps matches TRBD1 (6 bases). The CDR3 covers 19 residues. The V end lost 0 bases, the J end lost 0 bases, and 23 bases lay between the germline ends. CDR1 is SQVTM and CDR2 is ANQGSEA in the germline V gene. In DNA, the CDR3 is TGCAGCGTTGAAGATTACTCACCCCACAGGGAGGGGTCTAACTATGGCTACACCTTC. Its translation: CSVEDYSPHREGSNYGYTF.

CDR3 region: CASSFYGQESTDTQYF. In nucleotides, the CDR3 is TGTGCCAGCAGCTTCTATGGACAGGAGAGCACAGATACGCAGTATTTT. The genes are TRBV7-9 and TRBJ2-3; the match to TRBD1 covers 7 bases. J was trimmed by 0 bases and V by 3 bases; bases with no gene match: 6. Looked up from germline, CDR1 is SEHNR and CDR2 is FQNEAQ (reference sequence). This CDR3 has 16 residues.

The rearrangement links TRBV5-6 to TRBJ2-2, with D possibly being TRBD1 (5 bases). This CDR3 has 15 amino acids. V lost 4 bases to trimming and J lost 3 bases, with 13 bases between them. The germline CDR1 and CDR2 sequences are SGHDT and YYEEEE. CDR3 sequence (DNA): TGTGCCAGCAGCCAGGGCCCCCTTTACACCGGGGAGCTGTTTTTT. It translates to CASSQGPLYTGELFF.

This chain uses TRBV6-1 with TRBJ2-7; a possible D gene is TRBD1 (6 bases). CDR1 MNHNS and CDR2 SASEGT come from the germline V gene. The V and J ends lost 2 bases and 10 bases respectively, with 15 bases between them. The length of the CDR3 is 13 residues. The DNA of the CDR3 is TGTGCCAGCAGTGAAAAGGGACACTTGAACCAGTACTTC. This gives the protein CASSEKGHLNQYF.

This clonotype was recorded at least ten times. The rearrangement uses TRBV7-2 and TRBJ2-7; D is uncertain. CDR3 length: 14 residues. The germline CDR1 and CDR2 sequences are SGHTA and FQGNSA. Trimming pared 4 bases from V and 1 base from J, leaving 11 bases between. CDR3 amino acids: CASSWTDASYEQYF. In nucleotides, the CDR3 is TGTGCCAGCAGCTGGACGGACGCTTCCTACGAGCAGTACTTC.

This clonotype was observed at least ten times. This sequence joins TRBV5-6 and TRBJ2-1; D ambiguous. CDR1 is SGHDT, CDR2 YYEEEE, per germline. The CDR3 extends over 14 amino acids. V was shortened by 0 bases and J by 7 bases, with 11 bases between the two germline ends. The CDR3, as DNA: TGTGCCAGCAGCTTGGGTCTCGCTAAGAATGAGCAGTTCTTC. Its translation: CASSLGLAKNEQFF.

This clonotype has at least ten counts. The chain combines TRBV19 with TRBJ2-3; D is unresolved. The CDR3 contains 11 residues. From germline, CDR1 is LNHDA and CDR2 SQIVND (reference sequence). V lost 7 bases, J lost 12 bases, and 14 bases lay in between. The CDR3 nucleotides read TGTGCCAGTACGTATGTGGGTTTACAGTATTTT. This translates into CASTYVGLQYF.

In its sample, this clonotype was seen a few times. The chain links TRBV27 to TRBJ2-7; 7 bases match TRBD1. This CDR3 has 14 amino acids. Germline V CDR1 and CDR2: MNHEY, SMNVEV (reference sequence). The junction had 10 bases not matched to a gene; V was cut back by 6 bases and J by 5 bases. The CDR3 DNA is TGTGCCAGCAGCAAGGGGGCCAGCCCGGACGAGCAGTACTTC. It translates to CASSKGASPDEQYF.

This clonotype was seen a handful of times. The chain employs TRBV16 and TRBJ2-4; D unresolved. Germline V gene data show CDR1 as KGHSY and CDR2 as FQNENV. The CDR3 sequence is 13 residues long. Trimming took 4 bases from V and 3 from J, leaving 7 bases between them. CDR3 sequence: CASSPLGKNIQYF. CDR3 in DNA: TGTGCCAGCAGCCCACTTGGCAAAAACATTCAGTACTTC.